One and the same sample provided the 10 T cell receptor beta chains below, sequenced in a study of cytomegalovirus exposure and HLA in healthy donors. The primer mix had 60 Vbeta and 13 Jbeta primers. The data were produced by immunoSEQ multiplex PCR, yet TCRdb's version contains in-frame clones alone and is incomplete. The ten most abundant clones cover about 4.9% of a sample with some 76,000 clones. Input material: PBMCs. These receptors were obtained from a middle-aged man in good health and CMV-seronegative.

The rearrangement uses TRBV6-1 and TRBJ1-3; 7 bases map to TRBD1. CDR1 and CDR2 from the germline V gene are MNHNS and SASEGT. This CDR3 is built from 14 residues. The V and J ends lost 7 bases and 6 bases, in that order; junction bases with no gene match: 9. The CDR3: CASTGTAGKNTIYF. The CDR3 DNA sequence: TGTGCCAGCACTGGGACAGCGGGTAAAAACACCATATATTTT.

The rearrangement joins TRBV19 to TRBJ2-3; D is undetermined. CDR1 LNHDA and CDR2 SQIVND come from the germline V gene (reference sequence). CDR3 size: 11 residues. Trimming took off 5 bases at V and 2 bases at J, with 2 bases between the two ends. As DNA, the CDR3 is TGTGCCAGTAGTCACACAGATACGCAGTATTTT. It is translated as CASSHTDTQYF.

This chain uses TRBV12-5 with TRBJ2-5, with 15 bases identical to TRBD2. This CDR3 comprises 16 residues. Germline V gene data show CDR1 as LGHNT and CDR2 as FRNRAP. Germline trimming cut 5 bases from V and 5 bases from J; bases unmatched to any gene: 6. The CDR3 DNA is TGTGCTAGTGGTGCTGGACTAGCGGGGGGGAAGGAGACCCAGTACTTC. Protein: CASGAGLAGGKETQYF.

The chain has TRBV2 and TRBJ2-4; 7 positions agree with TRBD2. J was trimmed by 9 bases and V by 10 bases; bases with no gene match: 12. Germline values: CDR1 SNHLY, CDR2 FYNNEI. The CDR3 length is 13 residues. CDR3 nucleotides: TGTGCCACTACCTGGACTAGAGGTGTCATTCAGTACTTC. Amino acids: CATTWTRGVIQYF.

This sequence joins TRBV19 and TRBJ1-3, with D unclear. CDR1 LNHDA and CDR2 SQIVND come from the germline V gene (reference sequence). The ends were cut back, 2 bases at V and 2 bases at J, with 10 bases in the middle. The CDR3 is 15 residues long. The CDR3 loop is CASSIKREAGNTIYF. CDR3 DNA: TGTGCCAGTAGTATAAAGAGGGAAGCTGGAAACACCATATATTTT.

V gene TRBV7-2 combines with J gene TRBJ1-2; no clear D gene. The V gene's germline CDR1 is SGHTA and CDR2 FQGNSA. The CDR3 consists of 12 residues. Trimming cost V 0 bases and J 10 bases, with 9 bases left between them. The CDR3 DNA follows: TGTGCCAGCAGCTTAGCGGCAGGACTCTACACCTTC. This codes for CASSLAAGLYTF.

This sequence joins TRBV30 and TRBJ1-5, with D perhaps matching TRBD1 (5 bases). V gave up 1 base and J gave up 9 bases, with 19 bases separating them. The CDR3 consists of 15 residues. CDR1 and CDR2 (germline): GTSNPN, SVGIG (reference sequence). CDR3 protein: CAWSGGTYPSLPQHF. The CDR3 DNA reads TGTGCCTGGAGTGGGGGCACCTATCCGTCTTTGCCCCAGCATTTT.

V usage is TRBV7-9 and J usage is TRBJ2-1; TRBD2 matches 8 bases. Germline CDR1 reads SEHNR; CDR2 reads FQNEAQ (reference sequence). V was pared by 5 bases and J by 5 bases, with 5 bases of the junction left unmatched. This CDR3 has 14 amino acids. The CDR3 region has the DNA TGTGCCAGCAGCGCGAGCGGGGGAGACAATGAGCAGTTCTTC. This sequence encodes CASSASGGDNEQFF.

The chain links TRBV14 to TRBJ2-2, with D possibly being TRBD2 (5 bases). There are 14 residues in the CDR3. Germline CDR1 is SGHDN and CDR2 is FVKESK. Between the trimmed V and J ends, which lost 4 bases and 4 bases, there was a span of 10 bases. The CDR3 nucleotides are TGTGCCAGCAGCCCCCATGAGGGCACCGGGGAGCTGTTTTTT. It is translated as CASSPHEGTGELFF.

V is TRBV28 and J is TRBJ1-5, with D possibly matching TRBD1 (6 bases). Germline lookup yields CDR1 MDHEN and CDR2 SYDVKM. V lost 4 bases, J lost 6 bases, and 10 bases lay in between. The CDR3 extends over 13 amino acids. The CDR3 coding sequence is TGTGCCAGCAGTTCAGGGGTGAGTCAGCCCCAGCATTTT. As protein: CASSSGVSQPQHF.